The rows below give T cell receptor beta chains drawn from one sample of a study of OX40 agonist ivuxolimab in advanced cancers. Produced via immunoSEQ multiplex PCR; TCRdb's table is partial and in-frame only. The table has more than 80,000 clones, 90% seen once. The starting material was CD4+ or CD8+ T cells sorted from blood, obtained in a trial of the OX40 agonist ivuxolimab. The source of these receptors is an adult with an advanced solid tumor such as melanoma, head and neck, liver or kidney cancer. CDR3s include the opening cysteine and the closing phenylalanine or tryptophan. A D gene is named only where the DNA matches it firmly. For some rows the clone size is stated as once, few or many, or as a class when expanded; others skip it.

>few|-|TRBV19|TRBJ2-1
CASSVWDEQFF
TGTGCCAGTAGTGTTTGGGATGAGCAGTTCTTC
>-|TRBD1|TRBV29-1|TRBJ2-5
CSVESPGQGQETQYF
TGCAGCGTTGAAAGTCCCGGACAGGGCCAAGAGACCCAGTACTTC
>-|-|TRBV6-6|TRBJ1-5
CASSITGPQPQHF
TGTGCCAGCAGCATAACAGGGCCTCAGCCCCAGCATTTT
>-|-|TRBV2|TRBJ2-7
CASRYSTEQYF
TGTGCCAGCAGGTACAGCACCGAGCAGTACTTC
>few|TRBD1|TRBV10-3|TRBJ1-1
CAIWDRVMNTEAFF
TGTGCCATCTGGGACAGGGTAATGAACACTGAAGCTTTCTTT
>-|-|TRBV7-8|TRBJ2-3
CASSLVPGVTDTQYF
TGTGCCAGCAGCTTAGTACCAGGGGTTACAGATACGCAGTATTTT
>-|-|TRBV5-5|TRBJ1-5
CASSMGGQAPNQPQHF
TGTGCCAGCAGCATGGGGGGGCAGGCCCCCAATCAGCCCCAGCATTTT
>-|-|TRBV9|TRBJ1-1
CASSVAPRSLNTEAFF
TGTGCCAGCAGCGTAGCCCCGAGGTCCCTGAACACTGAAGCTTTCTTT
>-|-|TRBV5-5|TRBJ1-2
CASSTSGPGVYGYTF
TGTGCCAGCAGCACCTCGGGACCGGGGGTATATGGCTACACCTTC
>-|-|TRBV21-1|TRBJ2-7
CASSKVWVIEQYF
TGTGCCAGCAGCAAAGTGTGGGTGATCGAGCAGTACTTC
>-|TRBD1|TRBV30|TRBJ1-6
CAWSAGGWGNSPLHF
TGTGCCTGGAGTGCAGGGGGCTGGGGGAATTCACCCCTCCACTTT
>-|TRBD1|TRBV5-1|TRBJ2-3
CASSWTGVGTDTQYF
TGCGCCAGCAGCTGGACAGGGGTTGGGACAGATACGCAGTATTTT
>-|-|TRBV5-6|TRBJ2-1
CASSSYNEQFF
TGTGCCAGCAGTAGTTACAATGAGCAGTTCTTC
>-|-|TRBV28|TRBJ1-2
CASSGTDDGYTF
TGTGCCAGCAGTGGGACGGACGATGGCTACACCTTC
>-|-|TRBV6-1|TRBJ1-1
CASSERQSLSEAFF
TGTGCCAGCAGTGAAAGACAGTCACTGAGTGAAGCTTTCTTT
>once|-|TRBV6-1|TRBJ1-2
CASSPALRGYGYTF
TGTGCCAGCAGCCCCGCCCTCCGTGGCTATGGCTACACCTTC
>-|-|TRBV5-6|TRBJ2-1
CASTRGTEQFF
TGTGCCAGCACCCGGGGCACTGAGCAGTTCTTC
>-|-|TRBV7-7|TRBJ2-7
CASSLRDGRLYEQYF
TGTGCCAGCAGCTTACGAGACGGCCGCCTCTACGAGCAGTACTTC
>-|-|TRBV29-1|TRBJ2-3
CSVEGSGTDTQYF
TGCAGCGTTGAAGGGTCAGGCACAGATACGCAGTATTTT
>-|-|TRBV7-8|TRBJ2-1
CASGRGTANNEQFF
TGTGCCAGCGGCCGGGGGACGGCGAACAATGAGCAGTTCTTC
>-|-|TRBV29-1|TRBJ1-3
CSVEKDSGNTIYF
TGCAGCGTTGAGAAAGACTCTGGAAACACCATATATTTT
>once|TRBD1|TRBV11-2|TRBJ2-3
CASSATGVPTDTQYF
TGTGCCAGCAGCGCGACAGGGGTTCCCACAGATACGCAGTATTTT
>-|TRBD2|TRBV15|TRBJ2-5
CATSRDGVAGGQETQYF
TGTGCCACCAGCAGAGATGGGGTAGCGGGGGGCCAAGAGACCCAGTACTTC
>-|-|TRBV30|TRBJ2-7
CAWSVLGYEQYF
TGTGCCTGGAGTGTTTTGGGCTACGAGCAGTACTTC
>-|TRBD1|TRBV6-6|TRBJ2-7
CASRSEGARYEQYF
TGTGCCAGCCGAAGTGAGGGGGCAAGATACGAGCAGTACTTC
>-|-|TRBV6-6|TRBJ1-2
CASSYDTGSGGYTF
TGTGCCAGCAGTTACGATACCGGGTCTGGAGGCTACACCTTC
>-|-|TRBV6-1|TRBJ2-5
CASSEVGAGTQYF
TGTGCCAGCAGTGAAGTGGGGGCAGGGACCCAGTACTTC
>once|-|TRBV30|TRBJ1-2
CAWRPTGDYYGYTF
TGTGCCTGGAGGCCGACAGGAGATTACTATGGCTACACCTTC
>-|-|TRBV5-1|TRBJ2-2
CASSWGYSPGELFF
TGCGCCAGCAGCTGGGGTTACTCTCCCGGGGAGCTGTTTTTT
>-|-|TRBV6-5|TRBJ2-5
CASSGSAETQYF
TGTGCCAGCAGTGGCAGTGCTGAGACCCAGTACTTC
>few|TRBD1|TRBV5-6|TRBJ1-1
CASSLVGDRANTEAFF
TGTGCCAGCAGCTTGGTGGGGGACAGGGCGAACACTGAAGCTTTCTTT
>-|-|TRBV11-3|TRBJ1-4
CASSLSAGEKLFF
TGTGCCAGCAGCTTAAGCGCCGGGGAAAAACTGTTTTTT
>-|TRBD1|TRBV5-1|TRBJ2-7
CASSLAGRGQGGDEQYF
TGCGCCAGCAGCTTGGCCGGGCGGGGACAGGGGGGGGACGAGCAGTACTTC
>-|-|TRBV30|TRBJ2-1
CAWRGGHNNEQFF
TGTGCCTGGAGAGGGGGGCATAACAATGAGCAGTTCTTC
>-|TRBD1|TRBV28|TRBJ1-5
CATQGAGQPQHF
TGTGCCACACAGGGGGCGGGTCAGCCCCAGCATTTT
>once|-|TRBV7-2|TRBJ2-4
CATAPGLAKNIQYF
TGTGCCACCGCGCCAGGACTAGCCAAAAACATTCAGTACTTC
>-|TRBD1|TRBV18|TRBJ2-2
CASSSQGAEAGELFF
TGTGCCAGCTCATCCCAGGGGGCGGAGGCCGGGGAGCTGTTTTTT
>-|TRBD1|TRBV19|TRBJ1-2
CASSPDRGRTYGYTF
TGTGCCAGTAGTCCAGACAGGGGGCGCACCTATGGCTACACCTTC
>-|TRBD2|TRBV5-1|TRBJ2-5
CASAGTSGGAAETQYF
TGCGCCAGCGCCGGGACTAGCGGGGGGGCCGCTGAGACCCAGTACTTC
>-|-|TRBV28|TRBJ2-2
CASSQGGVRRGELFF
TGTGCCAGCAGTCAAGGTGGGGTTCGACGGGGGGAGCTGTTTTTT
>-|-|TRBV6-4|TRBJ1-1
CASSEYSDGGAEAFF
TGTGCCAGCAGTGAGTACTCGGACGGAGGGGCTGAAGCTTTCTTT